Sequencing of this T cell receptor beta chain was carried out in a study of OX40 agonist ivuxolimab in advanced cancers. Turning to the study itself: Each patient was given ivuxolimab into a vein every 2 weeks, at 0.01 to 10 mg/kg.

The data were produced by immunoSEQ multiplex PCR, yet TCRdb's version contains in-frame clones alone and is incomplete. The profile covers under 100,000 clones, with roughly nine tenths appearing a single time and around 2.7% taken by the ten largest. As for this clone: Its antigen is still unknown.

Whole-study results and caveats: Both CD4+ and CD8+ T cell populations in blood had undergone clonal expansion by week 6 at 0.1 to 3.0 mg/kg. Fewer expanded clones were found on average in CD4+ than in CD8+ T cells.

This clonotype was sampled from an adult with an advanced solid tumor such as melanoma, head and neck, liver or kidney cancer. This specimen consisted of CD4+ or CD8+ T cells sorted from blood, obtained in a trial of the OX40 agonist ivuxolimab.

Here the CDR3 DNA reads TGTGCCAGCAACAAAGGACTAGTAGGCGAGCAGTACTTC. It encodes CASNKGLVGEQYF. The rearrangement joins TRBV9 to TRBJ2-7; TRBD2 agrees at 7 bases. CDR1 and CDR2 (germline): SGDLS, YYNGEE. The CDR3 is 13 residues long. The V and J ends lost 6 bases and 6 bases, in that order; junction bases with no gene match: 9.